A single sample gave rise to the 13 T cell receptor beta chains below, sequenced in a study of CD4 T cells in relation to SARS-CoV-2 and coronaviruses. Before the COVID-19 pandemic, during about 2010-2018, CD4+ T cells were taken from unexposed donors. The cells were cultured for approximately ten days before CD4+ T cells were isolated. Their antigens remain unidentified. The method was immunoSEQ multiplex PCR; TCRdb's version includes in-frame clones alone and lacks a portion of them. Counted here are about 20,000 clones, roughly 80% occurring once; the ten biggest clones make up approximately 16%. Material: CD4+ T cells from PBMCs, cultured in vitro. These TCRs come from a human donor in good health.

V is TRBV20-1 and J is TRBJ2-3, with 7 bases aligning to TRBD2. Looked up from germline, CDR1 is DFQATT and CDR2 is SNEGSKA (reference sequence). The CDR3 totals 14 residues. Trimming cost V 3 bases and J 3 bases; bases outside gene matches: 6. For the CDR3, the DNA is TGCAGTGCTAGTGAAACGGGAGGTACAGATACGCAGTATTTT. This gives the protein CSASETGGTDTQYF.

The chain is built from TRBV19 and TRBJ1-1; D is possibly TRBD1 (5 bases). Germline CDR1 is LNHDA and CDR2 is SQIVND (reference sequence). This CDR3 spans 15 amino acids. V was trimmed by 4 bases and J by 3 bases, leaving 15 bases between them. CDR3 sequence reads: CASSTLGGSDTEAFF. The CDR3 region has the DNA TGTGCCAGTAGTACTCTGGGGGGGTCGGACACTGAAGCTTTCTTT.

The rearrangement links TRBV14 to TRBJ2-2, with 13 bases lining up with TRBD2. Germline V gene sequence: CDR1 SGHDN, CDR2 FVKESK. CDR3 size: 15 residues. V lost 8 bases, J lost 6 bases, and 6 bases stayed unmatched. In DNA, the CDR3 is TGTGCCAGCCGGACTAGCGGGAGTATTGCCGGGGAGCTGTTTTTT. Encoded protein: CASRTSGSIAGELFF.

This clone was detected only a few times. This chain connects TRBV5-1 to TRBJ2-1; D gene uncertain. Trimming took 4 bases from V and 0 from J, leaving 14 bases between them. The length of the CDR3 is 16 residues. Germline CDR1 SGHRS, CDR2 YFSETQ. Here the CDR3 DNA reads TGCGCCAGCAGCCTAGGCGCGGTCCCCTCCTACAATGAGCAGTTCTTC. The encoded protein is CASSLGAVPSYNEQFF. Looking up the rest from reference TRBV5-1 and TRBJ2-1 gives the full variable domain: KAGVTQTPRYLIKTRGQQVTLSCSPISGHRSVSWYQQTPGQGLQFLFEYFSETQRNKGNFPGRFSGRQFSNSRSEMNVSTLELGDSALYLCASSLGAVPSYNEQFFGPGTRLTVL.

This clone is a singleton in its sample. V usage is TRBV7-3 and J usage is TRBJ1-1; possibly TRBD1 for D (5 bases). Per germline, CDR1 SGHTA and CDR2 FQGTGA. V lost 5 bases to trimming and J lost 7 bases, with 14 bases between them. CDR3 size: 13 residues. The CDR3 DNA reads TGTGCCAGCAGCACCGGGGGGGGACTTGAAGCTTTCTTT. The encoded protein is CASSTGGGLEAFF.

This clone has just a few counts. The chain recombines TRBV5-1 with TRBJ2-1; 10 bases align to TRBD1. Germline V gene lookup returns CDR1 SGHRS and CDR2 YFSETQ. Trimming removed 0 bases from V and 8 bases from J; junction bases left unmatched: 8. This CDR3 has 16 amino acids. Here the CDR3 DNA reads TGCGCCAGCAGCTTGGGAGTGGGACAGGGGCAGGATGAGCAGTTCTTC. Protein sequence: CASSLGVGQGQDEQFF.

The gene calls are TRBV19 and TRBJ2-6; D uncertain. The V and J ends lost 4 bases and 2 bases respectively, with 9 bases between them. The CDR3 contains 15 residues. Looked up from germline, CDR1 is LNHDA and CDR2 is SQIVND (reference sequence). The CDR3 is CASSTQATGANVLTF. The CDR3 DNA follows: TGTGCCAGTAGTACTCAGGCCACTGGGGCCAACGTCCTGACTTTC.

This clone was picked up one time. The chain is built from TRBV28 and TRBJ2-4, with D perhaps matching TRBD2 (6 bases). Germline CDR1 is MDHEN and CDR2 is SYDVKM. The CDR3 loop spans 14 amino acids. Trimming stripped 8 bases from V and 0 bases from J, with 11 bases between. The CDR3 region has the DNA TGTGCCAGCGCGGGGTGGAAAGCCAAAAACATTCAGTACTTC. As protein: CASAGWKAKNIQYF.

The rearrangement joins TRBV12-3 or TRBV12-4 to TRBJ2-7; D is ambiguous. There are 11 residues in the CDR3. Trimming removed 3 bases at V and 3 bases at J, with 3 bases between. The CDR3 loop reads CASSFRYEQYF. The DNA for the CDR3 is TGTGCCAGCAGTTTCCGCTACGAGCAGTACTTC.

J is TRBJ2-3 and V is TRBV5-4, with 10 bases identical to TRBD2. The germline V gene has CDR1 SGHNT and CDR2 YYREEE (reference sequence). This CDR3 is built from 16 residues. The J segment lost 2 bases and the V segment lost 1 base, leaving 4 bases of the junction unmatched. Here the CDR3 reads CASSLLSGRTTDTQYF. CDR3 in DNA: TGTGCCAGCAGCTTGCTTAGCGGGAGGACCACAGATACGCAGTATTTT.

The V and J genes are TRBV19 and TRBJ2-1; 7 bases agree with TRBD2. The CDR3 has 16 amino acids. The trim removed 3 bases at V and 5 bases at J, leaving 10 bases unmatched. Germline V gene data show CDR1 as LNHDA and CDR2 as SQIVND (reference sequence). CDR3 nucleotides: TGTGCCAGTAGTATCGGCGGCGGGAGCACGAACAATGAGCAGTTCTTC. It encodes CASSIGGGSTNNEQFF.

The chain uses TRBV30 and TRBJ1-1; D unclear. Per germline, CDR1 GTSNPN and CDR2 SVGIG (reference sequence). V lost 0 bases and J 2 bases, leaving 7 bases between the germline ends. The CDR3 contains 13 residues. The CDR3 coding sequence is TGTGCCTGGAGTGTAAACAGTAACACTGAAGCTTTCTTT. Its translation: CAWSVNSNTEAFF.

This chain joins TRBV18 and TRBJ1-1; no reliable D call. CDR1 and CDR2 from the germline V gene are KGHSH and LQKENI. The CDR3 is 14 amino acids. V shed 2 bases and J shed 1 base, with 8 bases lying between them. CDR3 residues: CASSPWTGNTEAFF. As DNA, the CDR3 is TGTGCCAGCTCACCATGGACTGGGAACACTGAAGCTTTCTTT.